The 23 T cell receptor beta chains below come from one sample, sequenced in a study of T-cell reconstitution after alpha-beta-depleted transplantation in children. As it was prepared, the TCRbeta library received unique molecular identifiers. TCRdb passed the PCR reads through MiXCR, listing each CDR3 protein once. Of 330,000 or so distinct CDR3 sequences detected, 10% appear once; the ten largest clones hold 2% to 3%. The source was PBMCs from the stem cell graft donor, collected from the stem cell graft. These receptors were collected from a human donor who donated a stem cell graft to a child with acute lymphoblastic leukemia.

This clonotype occurred many times. The chain combines TRBV7-9 with TRBJ2-1; unclear D gene. The CDR3 is 12 residues long. V was trimmed by 1 base and J by 5 bases, leaving 3 bases between them. Germline V gene lookup returns CDR1 SEHNR and CDR2 FQNEAQ (reference sequence). The chain's CDR3 is CASSLVNNEQFF. Here the CDR3 DNA reads TGTGCCAGCAGCTTAGTGAACAATGAGCAGTTCTTC.

This clonotype was seen ten or more times. V gene TRBV5-1 combines with J gene TRBJ2-2; D is perhaps TRBD1 or TRBD2 (5 bases each). V was cut by 2 bases and J by 5 bases, with 10 bases left in between. Germline V gene data show CDR1 as SGHRS and CDR2 as YFSETQ. This CDR3 is built from 14 residues. The CDR3 sequence: CASSFLGETGELFF. DNA of the CDR3: TGCGCCAGCAGCTTTTTGGGGGAGACCGGGGAGCTGTTTTTT.

In this sample, this clonotype turned up a few times. The CDR3 DNA reads as TGTGCCAGCACCCGGACAGGGTTTAATTCACCCCTCCACTTT. Its translation is CASTRTGFNSPLHF. The chain is built from TRBV6-2 or TRBV6-3 and TRBJ1-6; 8 bases are a match to TRBD1. CDR1 MNHEY and CDR2 SVGEGT come from the germline V gene. J was trimmed by 6 bases and V by 7 bases; bases with no gene match: 5. The CDR3 has 14 residues.

The chain uses TRBV28 and TRBJ1-6, with 8 bases that match TRBD1. Germline assignment: CDR1 MDHEN and CDR2 SYDVKM. The junction had 7 bases not matched to a gene; V was cut back by 5 bases and J by 10 bases. This CDR3 contains 14 residues. CDR3: CASSPADRGSPLHF. CDR3 coding DNA: TGTGCCAGCAGTCCCGCCGACAGGGGCTCACCCCTCCACTTT.

This chain uses TRBV5-1 with TRBJ2-1, with TRBD2 matching 9 bases. Germline loops: CDR1 SGHRS, CDR2 YFSETQ. CDR3 length equals 16 residues. V trimming: 4 bases; J trimming: 6 bases; junction bases outside the gene matches: 11. CDR3 loop: CASSPLTGLAPNEQFF. DNA of the CDR3: TGCGCCAGCAGCCCGCTCACGGGACTAGCTCCCAATGAGCAGTTCTTC. Based on the CDR3 plus reference TRBV5-1 and TRBJ2-1, the full variable domain is KAGVTQTPRYLIKTRGQQVTLSCSPISGHRSVSWYQQTPGQGLQFLFEYFSETQRNKGNFPGRFSGRQFSNSRSEMNVSTLELGDSALYLCASSPLTGLAPNEQFFGPGTRLTVL.

This clonotype was seen only a few times. The rearrangement links TRBV20-1 to TRBJ2-1, with 8 bases identical to TRBD2. V dropped 1 base and J dropped 12; count of bases not matched to a gene: 5. Germline CDR1 is DFQATT and CDR2 is SNEGSKA (reference sequence). The CDR3 spans 12 residues. DNA of the CDR3: TGCAGTGCTAGAGGAAGGAGCGGGGGGCAGTTCTTC. This gives the protein CSARGRSGGQFF.

This clonotype was observed a handful of times. The V and J genes are TRBV5-1 and TRBJ1-2; D is uncertain. Germline loops: CDR1 SGHRS, CDR2 YFSETQ. The CDR3 is 13 residues long. V lost 0 bases, J lost 6 bases, and 9 bases lay in between. CDR3 coding DNA: TGCGCCAGCAGCTTGGGAGGGATCCATGGCTACACCTTC. Protein sequence: CASSLGGIHGYTF.

The chain is built from TRBV27 and TRBJ1-5; D not certain. Trimming cost V 3 bases and J 0 bases, with 3 bases left between them. Germline V gene sequence: CDR1 MNHEY, CDR2 SMNVEV (reference sequence). The CDR3 has 13 residues. The CDR3 bases are TGTGCCAGCAGTTTTGTTAGCAATCAGCCCCAGCATTTT. Its protein is CASSFVSNQPQHF.

The chain has TRBV27 and TRBJ2-5; TRBD2 aligns across 11 bases. The trim removed 0 bases at V and 5 bases at J, leaving 2 bases unmatched. Germline assignment: CDR1 MNHEY and CDR2 SMNVEV (reference sequence). This CDR3 region has 15 residues. The CDR3 nucleotides read TGTGCCAGCAGTTTATCGGTAGCGGGAGGGGAGACCCAGTACTTC. This gives the protein CASSLSVAGGETQYF.

Comment on this clonotype: At one boundary the junction diverges from the germline segment, which might be a read error. The rearrangement joins TRBV5-1 to TRBJ2-7, with 10 bases lining up with TRBD2. CDR1 and CDR2 from the germline V gene are SGHRS and YFSETQ. The CDR3 spans 13 residues. The CDR3 DNA follows: TGCGCCAGCAGCTTAAGTCTAGCGGGAGAATTGGACTTC. This translates into CASSLSLAGELDF.

This clonotype has a count of ten or more. The J gene is TRBJ2-1, the V gene TRBV5-1; no clear D gene. The CDR3 loop spans 15 amino acids. CDR1 is SGHRS and CDR2 is YFSETQ in the germline V gene. The germline V and J ends were trimmed by 0 bases and 3 bases, with 10 bases remaining between them. CDR3 DNA: TGCGCCAGCAGCTTGGAAGGGCTTGACTACAATGAGCAGTTCTTC. It specifies CASSLEGLDYNEQFF.

This clonotype was counted between two and nine times. The chain recombines TRBV12-3 or TRBV12-4 with TRBJ2-5, with a weak D call TRBD2 (6 bases). With 5 bases removed from V and 3 bases from J, the gap between germline ends came to 16 bases. The CDR3 has 15 amino acids. CDR3 protein: CASSILALREETQYF. The CDR3 coding sequence is TGTGCCAGCAGTATCCTAGCGCTTCGCGAAGAGACCCAGTACTTC.

In this sample, this clonotype turned up many times. The V and J genes are TRBV4-3 and TRBJ2-5, with 9 bases fitting TRBD2. The J segment lost 4 bases and the V segment lost 4 bases, leaving 10 bases of the junction unmatched. Germline-derived CDR1 and CDR2 are LGHNA and YSLEER. The CDR3 contains 16 residues. The DNA of the CDR3 is TGCGCCAGCAGCCGTTCGGTAGCGGGAGAGGCAGAGACCCAGTACTTC. Translation gives CASSRSVAGEAETQYF.

The genes are TRBV20-1 and TRBJ2-7; 9 bases map to TRBD2. V was pared by 6 bases and J by 0 bases, with 9 bases of the junction left unmatched. The length of the CDR3 is 15 residues. CDR1 DFQATT and CDR2 SNEGSKA come from the germline V gene (reference sequence). CDR3: CSALDSGSRSYEQYF. The CDR3 DNA follows: TGCAGTGCCCTTGATAGCGGGAGCCGCTCCTACGAGCAGTACTTC.

This chain uses TRBV30 with TRBJ1-2; D might be TRBD1 (6 bases). CDR1 and CDR2 from the germline V gene are GTSNPN and SVGIG (reference sequence). Trimming shortened V by 4 bases and J by 4 bases, and 16 bases separated the two germline ends. The CDR3 has 14 amino acids. DNA of the CDR3: TGTGCCTGGAATAACCAGGGGCGCGGCTATGGCTACACCTTC. Protein: CAWNNQGRGYGYTF.

This clonotype was seen at least ten times. This chain links TRBV28 with TRBJ1-5; D gene unclear. Trimming left V 5 bases short and J 4 bases short, with 6 bases between. Germline V gene data show CDR1 as MDHEN and CDR2 as SYDVKM. There are 12 residues in the CDR3. The CDR3 here is CASSQLNQPQHF. The DNA of the CDR3 is TGTGCCAGCAGTCAACTAAATCAGCCCCAGCATTTT.

This rearrangement joins TRBV24-1 to TRBJ1-5, with D hard to call. Germline V gene sequence: CDR1 KGHDR, CDR2 SFDVKD. This CDR3 has 12 residues. CDR3 protein: CAHGVRNQPQHF. The CDR3 bases are TGTGCACACGGGGTCCGCAATCAGCCCCAGCATTTT.

This clonotype appeared many times. The chain recombines TRBV6-5 with TRBJ2-1, with D perhaps matching TRBD1 (6 bases). The germline V gene encodes CDR1 MNHEY and CDR2 SVGAGI. This CDR3 is 15 amino acids long. The V and J ends lost 2 bases and 4 bases respectively, with 12 bases between them. The CDR3 loop reads CASSYGRGGYNEQFF. CDR3 DNA: TGTGCCAGCAGTTACGGCAGGGGCGGGTACAATGAGCAGTTCTTC.

This clonotype has just a few counts. The gene calls are TRBV5-1 and TRBJ2-3, with D perhaps TRBD1 or TRBD2 (5 bases each). Trimming removed 4 bases from V and 4 bases from J, with 13 bases in between. Germline values: CDR1 SGHRS, CDR2 YFSETQ. The CDR3 loop spans 14 amino acids. The CDR3 DNA reads TGCGCCAGCAGCCCGGGACGGCTTCCAGATACGCAGTATTTT. The encoded protein is CASSPGRLPDTQYF.

This clonotype showed up just a few times. This chain uses TRBV27 with TRBJ2-7; D is uncertain. With 0 bases removed from V and 2 bases from J, the gap between germline ends came to 8 bases. This CDR3 comprises 14 residues. CDR1 is MNHEY, CDR2 SMNVEV, per germline (reference sequence). In DNA form, the CDR3 reads TGTGCCAGCAGTTTATCTCGTAAGGCCTACGAGCAGTACTTC. It yields the protein CASSLSRKAYEQYF.

This clonotype was picked up many times. The chain combines TRBV4-3 with TRBJ2-3; D may be TRBD2 (5 bases). The CDR3 contains 15 residues. CDR1 is LGHNA, CDR2 YSLEER, per germline. V gave up 1 base and J gave up 4 bases, with 12 bases separating them. The CDR3 loop reads CASSQVAGGSDTQYF. The CDR3 nucleotides are TGCGCCAGCAGCCAAGTCGCAGGCGGGTCAGATACGCAGTATTTT.

The CDR3 DNA reads as TGTGCCAGCAGTTCTCCCCTCTACGAGCAGTACTTC. Translating it yields CASSSPLYEQYF. The chain combines TRBV27 with TRBJ2-7; D ambiguous. CDR1 is MNHEY, CDR2 SMNVEV, per germline (reference sequence). Trimming stripped 4 bases from V and 3 bases from J, with 7 bases between. This CDR3 has 12 amino acids.

In this sample, this clonotype turned up a few times. The V call is TRBV14, the J call TRBJ2-3; unclear D gene. The CDR3 extends over 12 amino acids. V lost 0 bases and J lost 4, with 2 bases in between. Germline V gene sequence: CDR1 SGHDN, CDR2 FVKESK. The CDR3 DNA is TGTGCCAGCAGCCAAGAAGCAGATACGCAGTATTTT. This encodes CASSQEADTQYF.